This T cell receptor (beta chain) derives from a study of cytomegalovirus exposure and HLA in healthy donors. In the PCR, 60 Vbeta and 13 Jbeta primers were used. Assay: immunoSEQ multiplex PCR; the TCRdb copy retains only in-frame clones and omits some. Among around 150,000 clones listed, approximately 80% were seen once. Broader study findings: In a later analysis, TCR beta V- and J-gene trimming showed a link to a missense DCLRE1C variant. It was taken for granted in presence/absence analyses that sequencing depth across donors was roughly uniform.

Concerning this clone itself: Its antigen is not known.

The germline gives CDR1 MNHEY, CDR2 SVGAGI. Trimming took 11 bases from V and 7 from J; bases not matched to a gene: 9. CDR3 length: 13 residues. The genes are TRBV6-5 and TRBJ2-2, with 8 bases identical to TRBD2. Specimen: PBMCs. The TCR sequence derives from a man aged 18-30 years in good health and CMV-seropositive. This chain's CDR3 is CAAERRGDGELFF. The CDR3 coding sequence is TGTGCCGCAGAACGGCGGGGGGACGGGGAGCTGTTTTTT.